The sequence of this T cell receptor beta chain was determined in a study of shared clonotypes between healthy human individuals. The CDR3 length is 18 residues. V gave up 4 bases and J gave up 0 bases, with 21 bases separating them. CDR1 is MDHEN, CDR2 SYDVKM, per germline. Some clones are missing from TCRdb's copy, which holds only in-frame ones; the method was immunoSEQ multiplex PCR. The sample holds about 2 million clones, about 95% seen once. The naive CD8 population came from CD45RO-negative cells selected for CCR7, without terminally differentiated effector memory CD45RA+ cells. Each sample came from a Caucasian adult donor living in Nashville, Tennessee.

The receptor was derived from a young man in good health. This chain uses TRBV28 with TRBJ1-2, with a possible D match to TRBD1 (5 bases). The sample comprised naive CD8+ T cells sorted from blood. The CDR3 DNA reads TGTGCCAGCAGTTCACCCTCGGACACTTCTCTTTCTAACTATGGCTACACCTTC. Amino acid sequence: CASSSPSDTSLSNYGYTF.